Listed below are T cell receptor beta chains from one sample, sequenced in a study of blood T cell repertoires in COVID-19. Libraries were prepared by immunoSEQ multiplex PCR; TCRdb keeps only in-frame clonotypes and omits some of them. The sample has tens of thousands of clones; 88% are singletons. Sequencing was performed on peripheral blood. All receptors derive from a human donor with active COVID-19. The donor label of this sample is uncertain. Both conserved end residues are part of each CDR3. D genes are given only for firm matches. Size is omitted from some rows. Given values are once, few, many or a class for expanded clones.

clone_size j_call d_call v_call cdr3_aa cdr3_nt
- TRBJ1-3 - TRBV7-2 CASSFPGQGNTIYF TGTGCCAGCAGCTTTCCGGGACAAGGAAACACCATATATTTT
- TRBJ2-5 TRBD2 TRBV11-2 CASSLDLAGGLETQYF TGTGCCAGCAGCTTAGATTTAGCGGGGGGGCTGGAGACCCAGTACTTC
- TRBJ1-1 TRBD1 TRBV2 CASRGTGLREAFF TGTGCCAGCCGGGGGACAGGGCTACGGGAAGCTTTCTTT
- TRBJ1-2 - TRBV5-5 CASSSEVRGIANYGYTF TGTGCCAGCAGTTCCGAAGTTCGGGGAATTGCTAACTATGGCTACACCTTC
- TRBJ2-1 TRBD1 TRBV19 CASSKVGTGGEQFF TGTGCCAGTAGTAAGGTAGGGACAGGGGGTGAGCAGTTCTTC
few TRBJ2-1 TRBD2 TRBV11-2 CASSSLAGRFYNEQFF TGTGCCAGCAGCTCCTTAGCGGGGAGGTTCTACAATGAGCAGTTCTTC
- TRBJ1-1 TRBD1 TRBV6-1 CASSDGQGRTEAFF TGTGCCAGCAGTGATGGACAGGGGAGGACTGAAGCTTTCTTT
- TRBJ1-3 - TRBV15 CATSRGGLSGNTIYF TGTGCCACCAGCAGAGGCGGATTGTCTGGAAACACCATATATTTT
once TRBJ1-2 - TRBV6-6 CASSYGQGILNYGHTF TGTGCCAGCAGTTACGGTCAGGGAATCCTGAACTATGGCCACACCTTC
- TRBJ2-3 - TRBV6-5 CASKYAGADTQYF TGTGCCAGTAAGTACGCGGGCGCAGATACGCAGTATTTT
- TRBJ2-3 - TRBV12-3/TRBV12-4 CASSPTDTQYF TGTGCCAGCAGCCCGACAGATACGCAGTATTTT
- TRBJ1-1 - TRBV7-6 CASSLAPGQLFEAFF TGTGCCAGCAGCTTAGCCCCCGGACAGCTTTTTGAAGCTTTCTTT
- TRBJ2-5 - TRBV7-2 CASSLAGAGETQYF TGTGCCAGCAGCTTAGCGGGGGCCGGGGAGACCCAGTACTTC
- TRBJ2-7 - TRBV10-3 CAISDSGTGSSYEQYF TGTGCCATCAGTGATTCCGGGACCGGGAGCTCCTACGAGCAGTACTTC
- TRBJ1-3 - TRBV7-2 CASSSQIIPMGGNTIYF TGTGCCAGCAGCTCACAGATAATCCCAATGGGTGGAAACACCATATATTTT
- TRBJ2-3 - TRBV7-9 CASSRVGDTDTQYF TGTGCCAGCAGCAGGGTGGGAGACACAGATACGCAGTATTTT
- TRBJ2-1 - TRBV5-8 CASSLVRMQFF TGTGCCAGCAGCTTGGTTAGAATGCAGTTCTTC
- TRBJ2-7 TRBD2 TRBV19 CASSIEALAGPYEQYF TGTGCCAGTAGTATAGAGGCCCTAGCGGGGCCCTACGAGCAGTACTTC
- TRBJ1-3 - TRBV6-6 CASSYSSGSGNTIYF TGTGCCAGCAGTTACTCGTCGGGCTCTGGAAACACCATATATTTT
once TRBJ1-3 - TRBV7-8 CASSLAYGNTIYF TGTGCCAGCAGCTTAGCGTACGGGAACACCATATATTTT
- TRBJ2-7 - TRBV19 CASSIAPGVGEQYF TGTGCCAGTAGTATAGCCCCAGGGGTCGGAGAGCAGTACTTC
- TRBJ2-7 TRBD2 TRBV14 CASSQLTSGGRLMEQYF TGTGCCAGCAGCCAACTTACTAGCGGGGGCCGTCTTATGGAGCAGTACTTC
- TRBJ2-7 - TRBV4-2 CASSQTSGVGKNYEQYF TGTGCCAGCAGCCAAACATCGGGGGTCGGCAAGAACTACGAGCAGTACTTC
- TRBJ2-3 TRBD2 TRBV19 CASTSRGAPTDTQYF TGTGCCAGTACGTCGCGGGGGGCCCCCACAGATACGCAGTATTTT
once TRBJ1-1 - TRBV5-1 CASSAGGSVGTEAFF TGCGCCAGCAGCGCGGGGGGTTCGGTTGGCACTGAAGCTTTCTTT
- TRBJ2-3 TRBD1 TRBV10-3 CAISEVIGTGVPDTQYF TGTGCCATCAGTGAAGTGATAGGGACAGGGGTTCCAGATACGCAGTATTTT
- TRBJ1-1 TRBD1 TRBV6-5 CASSSIRQGTEAFF TGTGCCAGCAGTTCAATCAGACAGGGAACAGAAGCTTTCTTT
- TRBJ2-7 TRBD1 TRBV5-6 CASSLYGDRASYEQYF TGTGCCAGCAGCTTGTACGGGGACAGGGCTTCTTACGAGCAGTACTTC
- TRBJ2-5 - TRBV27 CASSYTRKETQYF TGTGCCAGCAGTTATACTAGGAAAGAGACCCAGTACTTC
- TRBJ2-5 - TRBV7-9 CASSLNGREETQYF TGTGCCAGCAGCTTAAACGGTAGAGAAGAGACCCAGTACTTC
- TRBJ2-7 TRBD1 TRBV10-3 CAISESGQGTYEQYF TGTGCCATCAGTGAGTCTGGACAGGGGACCTACGAGCAGTACTTC
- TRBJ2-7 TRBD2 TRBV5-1 CASRERGNSYEQYF TGCGCCAGCAGAGAGCGGGGGAACTCCTACGAGCAGTACTTC
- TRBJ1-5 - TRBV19 CASSTPFPRGNQPQHF TGTGCCAGTAGTACCCCCTTTCCCAGGGGCAATCAGCCCCAGCATTTT
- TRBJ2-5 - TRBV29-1 CSAGEGVTQYF TGCAGCGCCGGAGAAGGCGTGACCCAGTACTTC
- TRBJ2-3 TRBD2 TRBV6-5 CASSYSGTSGPPQYF TGTGCCAGCAGTTACTCCGGGACTAGCGGTCCCCCGCAGTATTTT
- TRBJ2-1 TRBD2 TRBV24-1 CATSAERGGEQFF TGTGCCACCAGTGCCGAGCGGGGGGGTGAGCAGTTCTTC
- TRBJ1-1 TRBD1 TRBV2 CASSATGTGLNEAFF TGTGCCAGCAGTGCTACCGGGACAGGGCTTAATGAAGCTTTCTTT
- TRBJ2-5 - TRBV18 CASSQRGYQETQYF TGTGCCAGCTCACAGAGGGGGTACCAAGAGACCCAGTACTTC
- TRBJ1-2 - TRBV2 CASRAGGRNYGYTF TGTGCCAGCAGAGCCGGAGGGAGGAATTATGGCTACACCTTC
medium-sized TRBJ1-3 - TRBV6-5 CATEGNSGNTIYF TGTGCCACCGAGGGTAACTCTGGAAACACCATATATTTT
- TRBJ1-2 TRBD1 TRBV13 CASSLAGGGYGYTF TGTGCCAGCAGCTTAGCAGGGGGAGGCTATGGCTACACCTTC
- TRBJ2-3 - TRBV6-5 CASRAAPLEADTQYF TGTGCCAGCAGAGCAGCCCCCCTGGAGGCAGATACGCAGTATTTT
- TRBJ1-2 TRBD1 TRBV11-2 CASSSFSGQGAYYGYTF TGTGCCAGCAGCTCCTTCTCGGGGCAGGGGGCTTACTATGGCTACACCTTC
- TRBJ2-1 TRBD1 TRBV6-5 CASRRQGAGFGEQFF TGTGCCAGCAGGAGACAGGGGGCCGGATTTGGTGAGCAGTTCTTC
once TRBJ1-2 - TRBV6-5 CASSSAGGEGYGYTF TGTGCCAGTAGTTCGGCGGGGGGCGAGGGGTATGGCTACACCTTC
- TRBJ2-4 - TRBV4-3 CASSQGAGAGIQYF TGCGCCAGCAGCCAAGGTGCGGGGGCAGGAATTCAGTACTTC
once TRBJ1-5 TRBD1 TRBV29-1 CSAGTGLNQPQHF TGCAGCGCCGGGACAGGTCTGAATCAGCCCCAGCATTTT
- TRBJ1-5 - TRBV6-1 CASSEALRRGILNQPQHF TGTGCCAGCAGTGAAGCTTTAAGGCGCGGGATTTTAAATCAGCCCCAGCATTTT
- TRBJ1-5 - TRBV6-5 CASRQYSNQPQHF TGTGCCAGCAGACAGTATAGCAATCAGCCCCAGCATTTT
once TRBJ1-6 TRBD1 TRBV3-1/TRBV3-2 CASSQERHRGSPLHF TGTGCCAGCAGCCAAGAACGACACAGGGGTTCACCCCTCCACTTT
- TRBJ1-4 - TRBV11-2 CASSFSRDEKLFF TGTGCCAGCAGCTTTTCGAGAGATGAAAAACTGTTTTTT
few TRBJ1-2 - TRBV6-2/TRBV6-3 CASSQIHKGQPYGYTF TGTGCCAGCAGCCAAATCCACAAGGGACAACCGTATGGCTACACCTTC
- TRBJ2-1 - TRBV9 CASSVAGSPSYNEQFF TGTGCCAGCAGCGTAGCGGGATCACCCTCCTACAATGAGCAGTTCTTC
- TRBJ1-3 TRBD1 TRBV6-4 CASSEEGQGHSGNTIYF TGTGCCAGCAGTGAGGAGGGACAGGGGCACTCTGGAAACACCATATATTTT
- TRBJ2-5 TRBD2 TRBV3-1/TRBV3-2 CASSPHAGGETQYF TGTGCCAGCAGCCCTCACGCGGGGGGAGAGACCCAGTACTTC
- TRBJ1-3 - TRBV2 CASSESGGLLGNTIYF TGTGCCAGCAGTGAATCGGGGGGGCTGCTAGGAAACACCATATATTTT
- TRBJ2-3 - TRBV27 CASSSRGTDTQYF TGTGCCAGCAGTTCACGGGGGACTGATACGCAGTATTTT
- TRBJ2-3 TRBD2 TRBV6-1 CASSERPSGGTTDTQYF TGTGCCAGCAGTGAAAGGCCTAGCGGGGGGACCACAGATACGCAGTATTTT
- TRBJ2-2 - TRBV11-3 CAARGKRDNTGELFF TGTGCCGCAAGGGGGAAGCGGGACAACACCGGGGAGCTGTTTTTT